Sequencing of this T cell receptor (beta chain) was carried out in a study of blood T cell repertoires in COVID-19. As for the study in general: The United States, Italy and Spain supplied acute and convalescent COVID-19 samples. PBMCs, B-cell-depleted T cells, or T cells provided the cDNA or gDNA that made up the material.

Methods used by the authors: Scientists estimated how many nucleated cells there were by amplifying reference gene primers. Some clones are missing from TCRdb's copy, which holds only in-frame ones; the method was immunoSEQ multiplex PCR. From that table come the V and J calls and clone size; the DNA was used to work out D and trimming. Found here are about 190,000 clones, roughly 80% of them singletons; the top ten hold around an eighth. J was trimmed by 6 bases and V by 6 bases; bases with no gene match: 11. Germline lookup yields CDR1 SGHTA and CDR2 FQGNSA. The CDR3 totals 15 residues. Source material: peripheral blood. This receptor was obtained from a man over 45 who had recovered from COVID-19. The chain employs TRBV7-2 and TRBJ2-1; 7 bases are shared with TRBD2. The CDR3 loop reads CASSLTGTTPNEQFF. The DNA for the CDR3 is TGTGCCAGCAGTCTTACCGGGACTACACCCAATGAGCAGTTCTTC. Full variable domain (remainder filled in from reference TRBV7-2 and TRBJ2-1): GAGVSQSPSNKVTEKGKDVELRCDPISGHTALYWYRQSLGQGLEFLIYFQGNSAPDKSGLPSDRFSAERTGGSVSTLTIQRTQQEDSAVYLCASSLTGTTPNEQFFGPGTRLTVL.